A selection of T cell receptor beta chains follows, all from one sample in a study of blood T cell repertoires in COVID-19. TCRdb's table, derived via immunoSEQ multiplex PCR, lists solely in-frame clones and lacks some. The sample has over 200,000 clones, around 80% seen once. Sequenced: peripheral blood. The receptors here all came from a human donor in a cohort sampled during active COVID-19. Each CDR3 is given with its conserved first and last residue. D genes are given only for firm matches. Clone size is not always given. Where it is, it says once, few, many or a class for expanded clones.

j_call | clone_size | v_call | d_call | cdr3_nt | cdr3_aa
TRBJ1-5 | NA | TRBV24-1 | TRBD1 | TGTGCCACCAGTGATCCGGGACAGGGCTTCAATCAGCCCCAGCATTTT | CATSDPGQGFNQPQHF
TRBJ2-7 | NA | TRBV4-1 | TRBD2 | TGCGCCAGCAGCCAAGGCGCTAGCGGGAGGCAGGGGAACGAGCAGTACTTC | CASSQGASGRQGNEQYF
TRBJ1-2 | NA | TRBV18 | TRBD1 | TGTGCCACCTCAGGGGGGATTAACTATGGCTACACCTTC | CATSGGINYGYTF
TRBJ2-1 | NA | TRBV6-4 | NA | TGTGCCAGCAGTGACACCGGGACTCCAAAAAATGAGCAGTTCTTC | CASSDTGTPKNEQFF
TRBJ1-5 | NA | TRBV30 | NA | TGTGCCTGGAACAGGGCCAGCAATCAGCCCCAGCATTTT | CAWNRASNQPQHF
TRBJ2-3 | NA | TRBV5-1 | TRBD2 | TGCGCCAGCAGCTGGACTAGCGGGAGAGGGGATACGCAGTATTTT | CASSWTSGRGDTQYF
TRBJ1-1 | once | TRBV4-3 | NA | TGCGCCAGCAGCCTGAGTGTCACGGGGAACACTGAAGCTTTCTTT | CASSLSVTGNTEAFF
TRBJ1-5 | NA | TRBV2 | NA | TGTGCCGTACAGGAGACTAGCAATCAGCCCCAGCATTTT | CAVQETSNQPQHF
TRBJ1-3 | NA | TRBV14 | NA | TGTGCCAGCAGCGTTAGCTACTCTGGAAACACCATATATTTT | CASSVSYSGNTIYF
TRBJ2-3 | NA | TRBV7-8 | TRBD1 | TGTGCCAGCAGCCGCGGACAGGCCGGGGCAGATACGCAGTATTTT | CASSRGQAGADTQYF